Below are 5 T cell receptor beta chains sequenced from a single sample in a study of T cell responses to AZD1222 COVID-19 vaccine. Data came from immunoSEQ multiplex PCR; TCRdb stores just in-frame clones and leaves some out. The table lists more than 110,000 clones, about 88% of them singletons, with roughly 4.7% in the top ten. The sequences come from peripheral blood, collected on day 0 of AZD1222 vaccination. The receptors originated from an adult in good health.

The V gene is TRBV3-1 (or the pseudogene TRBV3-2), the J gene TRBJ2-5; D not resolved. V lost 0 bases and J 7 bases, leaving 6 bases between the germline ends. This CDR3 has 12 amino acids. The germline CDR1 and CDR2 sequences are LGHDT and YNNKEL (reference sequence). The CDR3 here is CASSQEVRTQYF. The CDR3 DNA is TGTGCCAGCAGCCAAGAAGTGAGGACCCAGTACTTC.

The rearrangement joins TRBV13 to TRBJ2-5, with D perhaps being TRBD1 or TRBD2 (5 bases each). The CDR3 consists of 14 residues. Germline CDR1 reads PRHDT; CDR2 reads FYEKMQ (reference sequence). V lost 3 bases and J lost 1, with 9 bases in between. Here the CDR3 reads CASSFRDGQETQYF. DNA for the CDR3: TGTGCCAGCAGCTTCAGGGACGGCCAAGAGACCCAGTACTTC.

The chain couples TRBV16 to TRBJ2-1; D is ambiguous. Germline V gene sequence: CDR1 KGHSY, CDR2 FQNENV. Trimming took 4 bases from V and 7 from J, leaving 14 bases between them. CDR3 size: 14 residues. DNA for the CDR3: TGTGCCAGCAGCCGTCAGACGGCTAGGAATGAGCAGTTCTTC. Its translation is CASSRQTARNEQFF.

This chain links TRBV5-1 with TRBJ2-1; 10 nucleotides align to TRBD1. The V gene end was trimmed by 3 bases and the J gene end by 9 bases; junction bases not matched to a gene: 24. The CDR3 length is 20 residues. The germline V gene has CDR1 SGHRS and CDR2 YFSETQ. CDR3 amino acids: CASSSPTGTGAAGVRGEQFF. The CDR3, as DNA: TGCGCCAGCAGCTCGCCTACCGGGACAGGGGCGGCGGGAGTCCGGGGTGAGCAGTTCTTC.

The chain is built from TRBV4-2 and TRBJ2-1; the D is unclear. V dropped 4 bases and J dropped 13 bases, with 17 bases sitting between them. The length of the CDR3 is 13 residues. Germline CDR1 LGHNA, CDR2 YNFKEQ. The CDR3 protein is CASSLSRALNQFF. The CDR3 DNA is TGTGCCAGCAGCCTCTCTAGAGCCCTAAACCAGTTCTTC.